This T cell receptor beta chain is from a study of CD8 T cells in Susac syndrome. The authors carried out high-throughput sequencing of TCR beta. They applied it to CD8+ and CD4+ T cells obtained from blood. CDR1 is KGHSH and CDR2 is LQKENI in the germline V gene. V was cut by 3 bases and J by 4 bases, with 7 bases left in between. This CDR3 contains 12 residues. Random hexamers were used to reverse transcribe roughly 0.5 to 1 ug of RNA. In TCRdb, the immunoSEQ multiplex PCR reads were re-called with MiXCR into one record per CDR3 protein. The sample has under 200,000 distinct CDR3 sequences, 85% to 95% seen once.

The sequenced sample was CD8+ T cells from PBMCs. This chain joins TRBV18 and TRBJ2-7; no clear D. This receptor was obtained from a human donor with multiple sclerosis. The CDR3 DNA sequence: TGTGCCAGCTCACCGGTCCAGTACGAGCAGTACTTC. Residues: CASSPVQYEQYF.